This TCR beta chain was sequenced in a study of blood T cells in healthy people across ages. Using a J-beta primer mix together with a sample-barcoded 5' primer, a second PCR was run for 7 to 11 cycles. Every molecule of cDNA carried a tag from a template-switch adaptor with 12 random nucleotides. Via MiXCR, TCRdb re-called the 5' RACE reads, giving one row per CDR3 protein. The sample records over a million distinct CDR3 sequences, 40% to 55% being singletons. CDR3 length: 13 residues. V shed 10 bases and J shed 7 bases, with 20 bases lying between them. CDR1 and CDR2 (germline): ENHRY, SYGVKD. Material for sequencing was blood. The chain carries TRBV10-3 and TRBJ2-7; D unclear. The receptor was derived from a woman aged 55-75 years in good health. The CDR3 DNA is TGTGCCACCAAAAGGGCTCTATCAAATGAGCAGTACTTC. Protein sequence: CATKRALSNEQYF.